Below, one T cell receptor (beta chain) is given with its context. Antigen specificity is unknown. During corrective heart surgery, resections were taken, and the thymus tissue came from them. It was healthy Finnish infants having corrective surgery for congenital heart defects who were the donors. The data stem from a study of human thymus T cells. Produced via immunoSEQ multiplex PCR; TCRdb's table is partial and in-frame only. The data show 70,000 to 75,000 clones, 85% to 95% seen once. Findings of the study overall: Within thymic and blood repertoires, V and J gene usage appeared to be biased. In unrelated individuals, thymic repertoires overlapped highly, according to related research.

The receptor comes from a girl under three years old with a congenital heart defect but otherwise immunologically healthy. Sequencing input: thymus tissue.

The CDR3 sequence: CASSLDGQVVEEQYF. DNA of the CDR3: TGCGCCAGCAGCTTGGATGGACAGGTTGTAGAAGAGCAGTACTTC. J is TRBJ2-7 and V is TRBV5-1; 7 bases line up with TRBD1. Looked up from germline, CDR1 is SGHRS and CDR2 is YFSETQ. This CDR3 is 15 amino acids long. V lost 0 bases to trimming and J lost 7 bases; unmatched junction nucleotides: 10.